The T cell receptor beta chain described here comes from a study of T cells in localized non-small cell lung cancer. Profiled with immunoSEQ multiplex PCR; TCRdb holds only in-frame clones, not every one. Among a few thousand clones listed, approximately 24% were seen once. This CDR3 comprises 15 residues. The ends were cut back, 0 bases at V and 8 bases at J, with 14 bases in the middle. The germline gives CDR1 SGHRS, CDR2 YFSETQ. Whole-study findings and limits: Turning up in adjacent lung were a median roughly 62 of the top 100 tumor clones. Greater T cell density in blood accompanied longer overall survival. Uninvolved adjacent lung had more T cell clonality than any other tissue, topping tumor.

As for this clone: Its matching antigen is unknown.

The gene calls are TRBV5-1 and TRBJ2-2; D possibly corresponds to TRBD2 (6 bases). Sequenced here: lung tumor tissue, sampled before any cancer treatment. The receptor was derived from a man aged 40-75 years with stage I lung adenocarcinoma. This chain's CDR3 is CASSLDGSGSGELFF. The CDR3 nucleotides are TGCGCCAGCAGCTTGGACGGGAGTGGGTCGGGGGAGCTGTTTTTT.